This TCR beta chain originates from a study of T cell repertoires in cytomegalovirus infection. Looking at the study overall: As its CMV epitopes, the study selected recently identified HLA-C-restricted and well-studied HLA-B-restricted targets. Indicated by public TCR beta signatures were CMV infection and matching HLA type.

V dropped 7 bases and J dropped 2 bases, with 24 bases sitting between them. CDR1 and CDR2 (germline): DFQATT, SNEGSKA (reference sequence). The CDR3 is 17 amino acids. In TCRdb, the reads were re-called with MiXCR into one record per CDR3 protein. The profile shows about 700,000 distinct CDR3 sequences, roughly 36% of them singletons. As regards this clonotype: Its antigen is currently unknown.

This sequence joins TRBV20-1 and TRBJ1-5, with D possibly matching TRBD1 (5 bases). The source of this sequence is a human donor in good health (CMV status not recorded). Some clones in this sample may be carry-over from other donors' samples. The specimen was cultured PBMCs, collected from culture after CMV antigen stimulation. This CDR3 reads CSVPILRQRGGNQPQHF. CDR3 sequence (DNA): TGCAGTGTTCCAATCCTACGACAGCGTGGAGGCAATCAGCCCCAGCATTTT.